The clone carrying this TCR beta chain was counted at least ten times. This entry belongs to a study of T-cell reconstitution after alpha-beta-depleted transplantation in children. Preparing the TCRbeta library involved the use of unique molecular identifiers. TCRdb called the PCR reads again in MiXCR, with one record for every CDR3 protein. The repertoire includes 670,000 or so distinct CDR3 sequences, about an eighth of them detected once, and 0.79% sits in the top ten. Sequenced material: PBMCs, taken before TCRalphabeta/CD19-depleted stem cell transplant. The source is a girl aged 2-10 years with congenital amegakaryocytic thrombocytopenia, due to receive a stem cell transplant.

The CDR3 coding sequence is TGCGCCAGCAGCCAAGATTCAGTGCGCACCTCCTACGAGCAGTACTTC. The encoded protein is CASSQDSVRTSYEQYF. This sequence joins TRBV4-1 and TRBJ2-7; D is uncertain. V was trimmed by 0 bases and J by 0 bases, leaving 12 bases between them. CDR3 length equals 16 residues. Germline V lookup: CDR1 MGHRA, CDR2 YSYEKL.